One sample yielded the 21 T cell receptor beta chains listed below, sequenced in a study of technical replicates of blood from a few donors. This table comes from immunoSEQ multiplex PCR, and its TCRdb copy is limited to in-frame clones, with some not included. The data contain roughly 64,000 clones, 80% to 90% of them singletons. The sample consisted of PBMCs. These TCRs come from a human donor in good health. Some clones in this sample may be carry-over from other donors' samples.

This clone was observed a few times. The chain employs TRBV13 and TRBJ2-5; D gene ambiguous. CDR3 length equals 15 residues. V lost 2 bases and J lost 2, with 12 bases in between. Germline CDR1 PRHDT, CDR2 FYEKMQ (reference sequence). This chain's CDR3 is CASSLLKGEQETQYF. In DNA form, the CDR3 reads TGTGCCAGCAGCTTATTGAAAGGAGAGCAAGAGACCCAGTACTTC.

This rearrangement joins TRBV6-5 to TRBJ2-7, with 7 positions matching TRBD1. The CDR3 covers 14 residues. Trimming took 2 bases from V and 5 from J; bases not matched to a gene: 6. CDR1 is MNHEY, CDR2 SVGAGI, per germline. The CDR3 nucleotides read TGTGCCAGCAGTTACACGACAGGGCGGCACGAGCAGTACTTC. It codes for CASSYTTGRHEQYF.

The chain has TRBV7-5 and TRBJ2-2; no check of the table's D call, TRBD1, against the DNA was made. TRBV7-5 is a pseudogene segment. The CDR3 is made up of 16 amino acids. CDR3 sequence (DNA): TGTGTCAGAAGCAGAGACAGGGGCGAATACACCGGGGAGCTGTTTTTT. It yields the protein CVRSRDRGEYTGELFF.

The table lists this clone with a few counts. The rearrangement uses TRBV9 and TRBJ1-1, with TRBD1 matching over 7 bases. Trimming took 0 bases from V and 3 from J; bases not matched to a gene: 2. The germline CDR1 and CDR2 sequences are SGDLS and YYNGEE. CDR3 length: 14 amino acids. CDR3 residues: CASSVGDRHTEAFF. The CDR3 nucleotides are TGTGCCAGCAGCGTAGGGGACAGACACACTGAAGCTTTCTTT.

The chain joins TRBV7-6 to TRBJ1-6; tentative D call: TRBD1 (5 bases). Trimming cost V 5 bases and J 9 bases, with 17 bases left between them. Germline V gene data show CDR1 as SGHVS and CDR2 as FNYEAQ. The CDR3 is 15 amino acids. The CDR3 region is CASSPSDRVTSPLHF. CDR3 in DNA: TGTGCCAGCAGCCCTAGTGACAGAGTCACTTCACCCCTCCACTTT.

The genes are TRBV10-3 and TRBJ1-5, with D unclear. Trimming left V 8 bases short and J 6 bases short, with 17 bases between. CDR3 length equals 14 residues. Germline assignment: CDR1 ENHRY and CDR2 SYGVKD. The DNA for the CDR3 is TGTGCCATCTCCCGCGGGGTTGAAGGTCAGCCCCAGCATTTT. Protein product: CAISRGVEGQPQHF.

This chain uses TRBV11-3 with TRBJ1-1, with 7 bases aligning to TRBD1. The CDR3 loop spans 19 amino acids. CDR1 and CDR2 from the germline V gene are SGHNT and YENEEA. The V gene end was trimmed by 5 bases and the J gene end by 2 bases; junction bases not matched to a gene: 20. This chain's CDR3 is CASSRPRTIETGLNTEAFF. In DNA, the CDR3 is TGTGCCAGCAGCCGACCGCGGACGATCGAGACAGGGCTTAACACTGAAGCTTTCTTT.

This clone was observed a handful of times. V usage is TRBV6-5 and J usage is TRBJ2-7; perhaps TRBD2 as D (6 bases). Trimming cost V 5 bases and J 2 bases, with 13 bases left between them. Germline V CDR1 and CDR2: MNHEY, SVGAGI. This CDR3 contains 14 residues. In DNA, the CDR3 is TGTGCCAGCAGTCAATTGACTAGAACCTACGAGCAGTACTTC. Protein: CASSQLTRTYEQYF.

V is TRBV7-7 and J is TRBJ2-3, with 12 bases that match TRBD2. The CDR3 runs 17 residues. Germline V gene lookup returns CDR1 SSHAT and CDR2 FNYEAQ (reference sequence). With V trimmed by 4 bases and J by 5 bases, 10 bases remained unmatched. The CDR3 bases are TGTGCCAGCAGCTATAATGAACTAGCGGGGGGAATAGATACGCAGTATTTT. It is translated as CASSYNELAGGIDTQYF.

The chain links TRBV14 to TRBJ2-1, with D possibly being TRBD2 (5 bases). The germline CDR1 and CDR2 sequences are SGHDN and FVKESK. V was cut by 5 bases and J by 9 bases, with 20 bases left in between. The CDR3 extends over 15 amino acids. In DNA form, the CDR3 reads TGTGCCAGCAGCATAACACCTCCGGGGTGGGGTGAGCAGTTCTTC. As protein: CASSITPPGWGEQFF.

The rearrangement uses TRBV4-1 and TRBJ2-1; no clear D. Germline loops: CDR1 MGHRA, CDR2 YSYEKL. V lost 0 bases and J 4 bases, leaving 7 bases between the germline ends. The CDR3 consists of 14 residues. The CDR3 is CASSQDLEYNEQFF. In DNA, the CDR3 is TGCGCCAGCAGCCAAGACCTAGAATACAATGAGCAGTTCTTC.

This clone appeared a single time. CDR3 in amino acids: CAWNRGGGRETQYF. The CDR3 coding sequence is TGTGCCTGGAACAGGGGAGGAGGTCGAGAGACCCAGTACTTC. The genes are TRBV30 and TRBJ2-5, with D maybe TRBD1 (7 bases). Germline V gives CDR1 GTSNPN, CDR2 SVGIG (reference sequence). Trimming removed 4 bases at V and 4 bases at J, with 16 bases between. This CDR3 is built from 14 residues. The complete variable domain, with remaining parts taken from reference TRBV30 and TRBJ2-5, reads SQTIHQWPATLVQPVGSPLSLECTVEGTSNPNLYWYRQAAGRGLQLLFYSVGIGQISSEVPQNLSASRPQDRQFILSSKKLLLSDSGFYLCAWNRGGGRETQYFGPGTRLLVL.

DNA for the CDR3: TGTGCCAGCAGGATTAGCGGGGCGGACACCGGGGAGCTGTTTTTT. It specifies CASRISGADTGELFF. V is TRBV2 and J is TRBJ2-2, with 8 bases matching TRBD2. With 6 bases clipped from V and 3 bases from J, the junction kept 6 bases outside the gene matches. Germline V CDR1 and CDR2: SNHLY, FYNNEI. CDR3 length: 15 amino acids.

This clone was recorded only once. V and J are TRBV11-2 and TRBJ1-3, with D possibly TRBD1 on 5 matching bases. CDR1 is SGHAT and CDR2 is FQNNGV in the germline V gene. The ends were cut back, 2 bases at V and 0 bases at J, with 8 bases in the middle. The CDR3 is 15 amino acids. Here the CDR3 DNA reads TGTGCCAGCAGCTTACAGGGAAACTCTGGAAACACCATATATTTT. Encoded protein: CASSLQGNSGNTIYF.

As DNA, the CDR3 is TGTGCCAGCAGCTTCAAGATAGCGGGAGGTAACGAGCAGTACTTC. It yields the protein CASSFKIAGGNEQYF. The gene calls are TRBV11-2 and TRBJ2-7, with 10 positions matching TRBD2. Germline CDR1 and CDR2: SGHAT and FQNNGV. The CDR3 sequence is 15 residues long. Unmatched junction bases numbered 7, after V lost 3 bases and J lost 5 bases.

This CDR3 reads CASSDGGLARYNEQFF. In nucleotides, the CDR3 is TGCGCCAGCAGTGATGGAGGGCTAGCCAGGTACAATGAGCAGTTCTTC. The rearrangement joins TRBV10-1 to TRBJ2-1; D perhaps matches TRBD2 (6 bases). This CDR3 spans 16 amino acids. Germline assignment: CDR1 WNHNN and CDR2 SYGVQD (reference sequence). Deletions cut 3 bases from V and 4 bases from J, with 16 bases between.

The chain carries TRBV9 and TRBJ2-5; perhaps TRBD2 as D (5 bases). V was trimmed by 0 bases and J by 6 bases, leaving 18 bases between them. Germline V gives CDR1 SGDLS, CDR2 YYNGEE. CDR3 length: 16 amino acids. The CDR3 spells CASSVDIRGLGKTQYF. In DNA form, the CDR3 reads TGTGCCAGCAGCGTAGACATAAGAGGGCTGGGAAAGACCCAGTACTTC.

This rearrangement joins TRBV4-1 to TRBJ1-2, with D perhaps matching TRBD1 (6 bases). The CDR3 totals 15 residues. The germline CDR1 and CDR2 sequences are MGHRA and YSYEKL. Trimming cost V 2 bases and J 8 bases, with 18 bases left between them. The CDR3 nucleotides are TGCGCCAGCAGCCAAACAGGGTTATTCGGAAAAGGCTACACCTTC. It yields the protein CASSQTGLFGKGYTF.

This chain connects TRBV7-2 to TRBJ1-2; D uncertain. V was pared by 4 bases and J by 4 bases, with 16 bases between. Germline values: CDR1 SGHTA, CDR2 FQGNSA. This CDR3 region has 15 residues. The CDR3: CASSSLPSSLYGYTF. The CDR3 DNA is TGTGCCAGCAGCTCGCTACCCTCCTCGCTCTATGGCTACACCTTC. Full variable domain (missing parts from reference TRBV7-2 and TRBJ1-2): GAGVSQSPSNKVTEKGKDVELRCDPISGHTALYWYRQSLGQGLEFLIYFQGNSAPDKSGLPSDRFSAERTGGSVSTLTIQRTQQEDSAVYLCASSSLPSSLYGYTFGSGTRLTVV.

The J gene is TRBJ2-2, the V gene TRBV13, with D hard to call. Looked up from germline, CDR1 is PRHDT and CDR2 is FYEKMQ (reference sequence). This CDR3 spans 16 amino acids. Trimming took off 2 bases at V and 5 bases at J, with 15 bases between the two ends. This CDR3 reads CASSLMAGSYTGELFF. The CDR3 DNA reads TGTGCCAGCAGCTTAATGGCTGGCTCTTATACCGGGGAGCTGTTTTTT.

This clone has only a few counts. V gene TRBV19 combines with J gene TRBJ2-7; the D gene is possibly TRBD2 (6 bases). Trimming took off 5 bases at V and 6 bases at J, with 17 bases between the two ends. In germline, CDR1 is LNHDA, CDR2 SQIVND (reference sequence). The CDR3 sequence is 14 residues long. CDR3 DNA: TGTGCCAGTAGTCCTGACGCGGGGACTCTCGAGCAGTACTTC. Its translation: CASSPDAGTLEQYF.